The 19 T cell receptor beta chains below all came from one sample that was sequenced in a study of cytomegalovirus exposure and HLA in healthy donors (dated by TCRdb to between 2016 and 2019). To prepare the library, the immunoSEQ multiplex PCR assay was applied. The source is immuneACCESS, and TCRdb retained only in-frame sequences with V and J called. Part of the clones is not carried over; for the studies checked, unresolved V genes explain less than half of this, and the remainder is unexplained. The sample table holds fewer than 400,000 clones, of which roughly 85% were seen once. The ten largest account for about 0.8% of the sample. Sequencing was done on a sample of PBMCs. These receptors were obtained from a woman younger than 30 in good health and CMV-seronegative.

The chain carries TRBV30 and TRBJ2-7; D unclear. This CDR3 is built from 15 residues. Trimming stripped 2 bases from V and 3 bases from J, with 17 bases between. Germline V gives CDR1 GTSNPN, CDR2 SVGIG (reference sequence). Here the CDR3 reads CAWSKPHPTGYEQYF. The CDR3 region has the DNA TGTGCCTGGAGTAAACCCCACCCTACGGGCTACGAGCAGTACTTC.

The gene calls are TRBV7-2 and TRBJ2-7; the D is unclear. Trimming removed 7 bases at V and 2 bases at J, with 21 bases between. CDR1 and CDR2 from the germline V gene are SGHTA and FQGNSA. This CDR3 contains 16 residues. CDR3 protein: CASTHQQAAGPYEQYF. CDR3 bases: TGTGCCAGCACCCATCAACAAGCAGCAGGCCCCTACGAGCAGTACTTC. The entire variable domain, with the rest obtained from reference TRBV7-2 and TRBJ2-7, is as follows: GAGVSQSPSNKVTEKGKDVELRCDPISGHTALYWYRQSLGQGLEFLIYFQGNSAPDKSGLPSDRFSAERTGGSVSTLTIQRTQQEDSAVYLCASTHQQAAGPYEQYFGPGTRLTVT.

This chain's CDR3 is CASSPQGYEQYF. CDR3 coding DNA: TGTGCCAGCAGCCCCCAGGGTTACGAGCAGTACTTC. The chain joins TRBV11-2 to TRBJ2-7; a possible D gene is TRBD1 (5 bases). CDR3 length equals 12 residues. Trimming removed 5 bases at V and 4 bases at J, with 9 bases between. Germline V gene lookup returns CDR1 SGHAT and CDR2 FQNNGV.

This rearrangement joins TRBV6-5 to TRBJ2-1; 7 bases map to TRBD1. With V trimmed by 6 bases and J by 7 bases, 6 bases remained unmatched. This CDR3 comprises 13 residues. Per the germline V gene, CDR1 is MNHEY and CDR2 is SVGAGI. CDR3 nucleotide sequence: TGTGCCAGCAGGCCCTCGACAGGGAATGAGCAGTTCTTC. This sequence encodes CASRPSTGNEQFF.

The chain uses TRBV7-9 and TRBJ2-7, with D maybe TRBD2 (7 bases). The CDR3 contains 14 residues. The germline V gene encodes CDR1 SEHNR and CDR2 FQNEAQ (reference sequence). V was shortened by 7 bases and J by 3 bases, with 16 bases between the two germline ends. The CDR3 DNA reads TGTGCCAGCACGCCCTGGGGGGGCAGCTACGAGCAGTACTTC. It yields the protein CASTPWGGSYEQYF.

The genes are TRBV7-6 and TRBJ2-1, with 7 bases that match TRBD2. Germline V gene sequence: CDR1 SGHVS, CDR2 FNYEAQ. The ends lost 2 bases at V and 9 bases at J; junction bases unmatched: 4. This CDR3 is built from 13 residues. The CDR3: CASSLLLAAEQFF. CDR3 sequence (DNA): TGTGCCAGCAGCTTACTGCTAGCGGCTGAGCAGTTCTTC. Based on the CDR3 plus reference TRBV7-6 and TRBJ2-1, the full variable domain is GAGVSQSPRYKVTKRGQDVALRCDPISGHVSLYWYRQALGQGPEFLTYFNYEAQQDKSGLPNDRFSAERPEGSISTLTIQRTEQRDSAMYRCASSLLLAAEQFFGPGTRLTVL.

V gene TRBV4-1 combines with J gene TRBJ2-7, with 7 bases matching TRBD1. Germline CDR1 reads MGHRA; CDR2 reads YSYEKL. J lost 0 bases, V lost 5 bases, and 7 bases had no gene match. The CDR3 spans 15 residues. CDR3 residues: CASSYEQGSSYEQYF. The CDR3 nucleotides are TGCGCCAGCAGCTACGAACAGGGGAGCTCCTACGAGCAGTACTTC.

The rearrangement links TRBV2 to TRBJ2-1; D unclear. The germline V and J ends were trimmed by 1 base and 9 bases, with 7 bases remaining between them. The CDR3 spans 12 residues. Germline values: CDR1 SNHLY, CDR2 FYNNEI. The CDR3 here is CASSEDGGEQFF. CDR3 nucleotides: TGTGCCAGCAGTGAAGACGGTGGTGAGCAGTTCTTC.

This rearrangement joins TRBV28 to TRBJ1-4; 9 nucleotides align to TRBD1. The trim removed 4 bases at V and 8 bases at J, leaving 8 bases unmatched. The CDR3 has 15 amino acids. Germline assignment: CDR1 MDHEN and CDR2 SYDVKM. The CDR3 protein is CASSSSGQGQEKLFF. CDR3 sequence (DNA): TGTGCCAGCAGTTCGAGTGGACAGGGGCAGGAAAAACTGTTTTTT.

The rearrangement links TRBV4-3 to TRBJ2-5, with D tentatively TRBD2 (5 bases). Germline V lookup: CDR1 LGHNA, CDR2 YSLEER. The CDR3 runs 16 residues. V gave up 0 bases and J gave up 3 bases, with 14 bases separating them. Here the CDR3 reads CASSQDRIMREETQYF. CDR3 in DNA: TGCGCCAGCAGCCAAGATCGGATCATGCGGGAAGAGACCCAGTACTTC.

This clone was seen only once. The rearrangement uses TRBV27 and TRBJ2-1, with 11 bases that match TRBD1. The V segment lost 0 bases and the J segment 5 bases; nucleotides outside the gene matches: 6. CDR1 MNHEY and CDR2 SMNVEV come from the germline V gene (reference sequence). This CDR3 contains 17 residues. CDR3 nucleotide sequence: TGTGCCAGCAGTTTATCCCCGGACAGGGGGCTGGACAATGAGCAGTTCTTC. This sequence encodes CASSLSPDRGLDNEQFF.

This chain uses TRBV7-2 with TRBJ2-2; the match to TRBD1 covers 7 bases. The trim removed 5 bases at V and 1 base at J, leaving 4 bases unmatched. The CDR3 covers 15 residues. Germline CDR1 and CDR2: SGHTA and FQGNSA. CDR3 bases: TGTGCCAGCAGCAGACGGACAGGGAACACCGGGGAGCTGTTTTTT. The encoded protein is CASSRRTGNTGELFF.

This chain uses TRBV27 with TRBJ2-7; D is unresolved. Germline V gives CDR1 MNHEY, CDR2 SMNVEV (reference sequence). This CDR3 has 14 residues. The V end lost 7 bases, the J end lost 3 bases, and 16 bases lay between the germline ends. CDR3 nucleotides: TGTGCCAGCACCCTAGACCCTACCAGCTACGAGCAGTACTTC. Amino acids: CASTLDPTSYEQYF.

V is TRBV6-5 and J is TRBJ2-7, with D possibly matching TRBD2 (6 bases). CDR1 and CDR2 (germline): MNHEY, SVGAGI. The length of the CDR3 is 13 residues. The ends were cut back, 8 bases at V and 2 bases at J, with 13 bases in the middle. CDR3: CASVRESPYEQYF. The DNA for the CDR3 is TGTGCCAGCGTCCGGGAGTCCCCCTACGAGCAGTACTTC.

J is TRBJ2-7 and V is TRBV7-6; 8 bases are a match to TRBD1. The V gene end was trimmed by 1 base and the J gene end by 1 base; junction bases not matched to a gene: 3. The length of the CDR3 is 15 residues. Germline CDR1 SGHVS, CDR2 FNYEAQ. The CDR3 protein is CASSLVRGPSYEQYF. Written as DNA, the CDR3 is TGTGCCAGCAGCTTAGTCAGGGGGCCTTCCTACGAGCAGTACTTC.

The chain has TRBV5-3 and TRBJ1-2; D is uncertain. TRBV5-3 is marked as an open reading frame, function uncertain. Trimming shortened V by 1 base and J by 14 bases, and 9 bases separated the two germline ends. The CDR3 consists of 10 residues. CDR3 in amino acids: CARSLNSHTF. In DNA form, the CDR3 reads TGTGCCAGAAGCTTGAATTCCCATACCTTC.

This sequence joins TRBV7-2 and TRBJ2-7; the D gene is possibly TRBD2 (5 bases). Trimming shortened V by 4 bases and J by 2 bases, and 18 bases separated the two germline ends. This CDR3 is built from 16 residues. Germline V gives CDR1 SGHTA, CDR2 FQGNSA. The CDR3 loop reads CASSWGSVGDAYEQYF. The CDR3 coding sequence is TGTGCCAGCAGCTGGGGTAGCGTTGGAGATGCCTACGAGCAGTACTTC. Full variable domain (outside the CDR3, taken from reference TRBV7-2 and TRBJ2-7): GAGVSQSPSNKVTEKGKDVELRCDPISGHTALYWYRQSLGQGLEFLIYFQGNSAPDKSGLPSDRFSAERTGGSVSTLTIQRTQQEDSAVYLCASSWGSVGDAYEQYFGPGTRLTVT.

The rearrangement links TRBV7-8 to TRBJ2-7, with TRBD2 matching over 7 bases. Unmatched junction bases numbered 13, after V lost 5 bases and J lost 6 bases. The CDR3 sequence is 15 residues long. Germline lookup yields CDR1 SGHVS and CDR2 FQNEAQ. CDR3 region: CASSRRLAGASEQYF. CDR3 sequence (DNA): TGTGCCAGCAGCAGGAGACTAGCAGGAGCCTCCGAGCAGTACTTC.

The chain has TRBV19 and TRBJ1-2; D remains unclear. The CDR3 covers 14 residues. V was cut by 2 bases and J by 0 bases, with 7 bases left in between. Germline V gene sequence: CDR1 LNHDA, CDR2 SQIVND (reference sequence). The CDR3 DNA sequence: TGTGCCAGTAGTATATCCAGCGCTAACTATGGCTACACCTTC. Amino acids: CASSISSANYGYTF.